This T cell receptor beta chain was captured by sequencing in a study of T cells after yellow fever vaccination. Overall study context: Any fraction with a low cell number was prepared using SMART-Seq v4 Ultra Low Input.

This clonotype came up many times. Its antigen is as yet unknown. This CDR3 has 13 amino acids. Trimming removed 3 bases at V and 4 bases at J, with 9 bases between. Study conclusions and caveats: Primary-vaccination clones mostly resurfaced post-booster (more than 95% CD4, about 87% CD8). Though weaker, the secondary response peaked faster, on day 5 versus 15.

It was through 5'RACE template switching that TCR cDNA was made, with a universal primer site and UMIs added. TCRdb independently ran MiXCR on the 5' RACE reads; one entry per CDR3 protein. This table has 300,000 to 400,000 distinct CDR3 sequences, 8.7% appearing once. The V gene is TRBV12-3 or TRBV12-4, the J gene TRBJ1-2, with D perhaps matching TRBD1 (6 bases). The receptor's source is a man aged 18 to 30 who received the YFV17D yellow fever vaccine. The sequences come from PBMCs, collected on the day of the first yellow fever vaccination. The CDR3 is CASSFPGAYGYTF. CDR3 bases: TGTGCCAGCAGTTTCCCAGGGGCCTATGGCTACACCTTC.